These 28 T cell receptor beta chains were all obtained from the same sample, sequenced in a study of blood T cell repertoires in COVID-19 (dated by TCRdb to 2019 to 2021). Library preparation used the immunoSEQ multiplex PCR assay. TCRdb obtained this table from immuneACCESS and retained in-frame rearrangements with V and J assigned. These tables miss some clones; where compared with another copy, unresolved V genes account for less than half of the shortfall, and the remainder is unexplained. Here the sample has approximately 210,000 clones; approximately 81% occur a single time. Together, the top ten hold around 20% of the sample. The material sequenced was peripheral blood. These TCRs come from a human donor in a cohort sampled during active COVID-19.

CDR3 residues: CASTPGSSRDNEQFF. CDR3 nucleotide sequence: TGTGCCAGCACCCCGGGGTCCTCTCGTGACAATGAGCAGTTCTTC. The rearrangement links TRBV6-5 to TRBJ2-1; a possible D gene is TRBD2 (5 bases). Between the trimmed V and J ends, which lost 7 bases and 5 bases, there was a span of 18 bases. The CDR3 has 15 residues. Germline CDR1 MNHEY, CDR2 SVGAGI.

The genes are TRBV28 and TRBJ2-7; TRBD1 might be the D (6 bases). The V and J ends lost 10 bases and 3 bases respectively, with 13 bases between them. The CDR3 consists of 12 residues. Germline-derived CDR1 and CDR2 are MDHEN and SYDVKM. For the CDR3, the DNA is TGTGCCACCAGGCAGGGGTACTACGAGCAGTACTTC. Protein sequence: CATRQGYYEQYF.

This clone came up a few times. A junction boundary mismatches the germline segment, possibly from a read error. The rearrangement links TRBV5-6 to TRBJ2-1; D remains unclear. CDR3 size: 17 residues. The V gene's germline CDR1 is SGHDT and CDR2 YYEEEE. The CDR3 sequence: CASNLRSGASSYNEQFF. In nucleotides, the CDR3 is TGTGCCAGCAACTTGAGATCGGGTGCGAGCTCCTACAATGAGCAGTTCTTC.

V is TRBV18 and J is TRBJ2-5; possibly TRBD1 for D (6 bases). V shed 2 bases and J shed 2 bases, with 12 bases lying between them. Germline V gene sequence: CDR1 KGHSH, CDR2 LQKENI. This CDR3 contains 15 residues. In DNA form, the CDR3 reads TGTGCCAGCTCACCAGGGCAGGGGTTACAAGAGACCCAGTACTTC. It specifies CASSPGQGLQETQYF.

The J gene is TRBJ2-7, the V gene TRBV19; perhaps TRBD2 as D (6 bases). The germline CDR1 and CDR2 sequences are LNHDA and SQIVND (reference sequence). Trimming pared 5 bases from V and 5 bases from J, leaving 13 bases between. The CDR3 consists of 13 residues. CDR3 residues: CASSPEGRDEQYF. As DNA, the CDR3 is TGTGCCAGTAGTCCGGAGGGCCGTGACGAGCAGTACTTC.

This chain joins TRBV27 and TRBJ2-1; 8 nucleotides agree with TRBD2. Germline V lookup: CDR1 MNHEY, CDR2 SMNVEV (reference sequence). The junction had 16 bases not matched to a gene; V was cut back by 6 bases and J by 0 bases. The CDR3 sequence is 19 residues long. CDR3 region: CASSPRLAGSTSSYNEQFF. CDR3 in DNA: TGTGCCAGCAGCCCGAGATTAGCGGGATCCACCAGCTCCTACAATGAGCAGTTCTTC.

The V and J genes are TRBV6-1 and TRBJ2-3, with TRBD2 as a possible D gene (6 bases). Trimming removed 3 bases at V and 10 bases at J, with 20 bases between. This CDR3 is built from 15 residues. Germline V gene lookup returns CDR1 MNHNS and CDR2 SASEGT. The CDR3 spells CASSDGTGRPLSQYF. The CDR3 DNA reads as TGTGCCAGCAGTGATGGGACGGGGAGGCCCCTCTCGCAGTATTTT.

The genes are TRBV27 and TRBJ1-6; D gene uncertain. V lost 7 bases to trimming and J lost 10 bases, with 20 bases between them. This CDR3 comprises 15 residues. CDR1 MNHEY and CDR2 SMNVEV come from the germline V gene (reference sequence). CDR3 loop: CASTIGYEGGSPLHF. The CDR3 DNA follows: TGTGCCAGCACCATAGGGTATGAGGGCGGATCACCCCTCCACTTT.

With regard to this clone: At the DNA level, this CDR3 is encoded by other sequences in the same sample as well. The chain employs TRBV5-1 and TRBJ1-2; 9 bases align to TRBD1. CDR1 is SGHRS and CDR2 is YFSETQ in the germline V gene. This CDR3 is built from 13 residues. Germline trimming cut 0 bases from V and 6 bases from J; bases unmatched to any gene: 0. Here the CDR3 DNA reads TGCGCCAGCAGCTTGGGGACAGGGGATGGCTACACCTTC. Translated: CASSLGTGDGYTF.

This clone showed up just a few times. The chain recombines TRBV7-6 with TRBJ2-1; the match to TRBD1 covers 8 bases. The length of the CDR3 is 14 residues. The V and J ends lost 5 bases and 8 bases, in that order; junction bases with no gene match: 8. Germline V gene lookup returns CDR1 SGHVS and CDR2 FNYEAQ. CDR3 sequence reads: CASSPGQGRDEQFF. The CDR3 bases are TGTGCCAGCAGCCCAGGACAGGGCCGGGATGAGCAGTTCTTC. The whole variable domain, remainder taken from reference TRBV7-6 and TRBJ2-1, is GAGVSQSPRYKVTKRGQDVALRCDPISGHVSLYWYRQALGQGPEFLTYFNYEAQQDKSGLPNDRFSAERPEGSISTLTIQRTEQRDSAMYRCASSPGQGRDEQFFGPGTRLTVL.

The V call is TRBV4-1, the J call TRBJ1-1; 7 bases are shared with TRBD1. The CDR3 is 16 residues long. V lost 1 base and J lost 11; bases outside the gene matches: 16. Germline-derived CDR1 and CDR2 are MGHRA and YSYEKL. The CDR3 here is CASSQARTGRDVGAFF. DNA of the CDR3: TGCGCCAGCAGCCAAGCACGGACAGGACGGGATGTCGGGGCTTTCTTT.

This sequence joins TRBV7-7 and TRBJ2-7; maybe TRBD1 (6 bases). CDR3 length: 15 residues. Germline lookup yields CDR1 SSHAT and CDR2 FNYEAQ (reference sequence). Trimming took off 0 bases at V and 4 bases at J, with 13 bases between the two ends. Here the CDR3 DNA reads TGTGCCAGCAGCTTAGCGCATCAGGGGTCGTACGAGCAGTACTTC. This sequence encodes CASSLAHQGSYEQYF.

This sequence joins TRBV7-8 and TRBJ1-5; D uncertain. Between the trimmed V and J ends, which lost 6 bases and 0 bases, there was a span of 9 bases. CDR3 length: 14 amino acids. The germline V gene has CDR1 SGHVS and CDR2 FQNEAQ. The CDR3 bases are TGTGCCAGCAGAAGCCAGGATAGCAATCAGCCCCAGCATTTT. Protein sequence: CASRSQDSNQPQHF. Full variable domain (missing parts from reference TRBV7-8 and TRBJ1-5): GAGVSQSPRYKVAKRGQDVALRCDPISGHVSLFWYQQALGQGPEFLTYFQNEAQLDKSGLPSDRFFAERPEGSVSTLKIQRTQQEDSAVYLCASRSQDSNQPQHFGDGTRLSIL.

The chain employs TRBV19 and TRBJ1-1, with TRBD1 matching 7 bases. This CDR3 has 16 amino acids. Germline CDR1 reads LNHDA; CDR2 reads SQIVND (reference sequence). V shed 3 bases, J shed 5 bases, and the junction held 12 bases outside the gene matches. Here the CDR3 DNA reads TGTGCCAGTAGTATTAGGGGGCAGGGAGCCAGAACTGAAGCTTTCTTT. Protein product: CASSIRGQGARTEAFF.

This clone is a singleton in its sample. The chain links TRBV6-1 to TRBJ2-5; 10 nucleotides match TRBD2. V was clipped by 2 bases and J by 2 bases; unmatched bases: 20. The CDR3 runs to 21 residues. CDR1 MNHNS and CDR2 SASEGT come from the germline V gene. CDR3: CASSELIDWFQAGGKQETQYF. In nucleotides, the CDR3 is TGTGCCAGCAGTGAACTGATCGACTGGTTCCAAGCGGGGGGGAAACAAGAGACCCAGTACTTC.

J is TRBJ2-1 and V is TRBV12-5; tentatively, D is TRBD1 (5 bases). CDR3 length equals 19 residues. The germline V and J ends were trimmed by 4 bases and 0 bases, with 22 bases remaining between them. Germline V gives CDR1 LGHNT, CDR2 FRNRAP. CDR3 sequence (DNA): TGTGCTAGTGGTTCCCCCAGGGTAGGGGCAATAGGCTCCTACAATGAGCAGTTCTTC. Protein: CASGSPRVGAIGSYNEQFF.

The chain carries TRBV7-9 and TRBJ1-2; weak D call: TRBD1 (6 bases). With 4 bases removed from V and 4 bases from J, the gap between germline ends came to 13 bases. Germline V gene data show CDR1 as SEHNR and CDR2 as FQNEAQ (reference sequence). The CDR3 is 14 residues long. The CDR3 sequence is CASSYPTGLYGYTF. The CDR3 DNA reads TGTGCCAGCAGCTATCCGACAGGTCTCTATGGCTACACCTTC.

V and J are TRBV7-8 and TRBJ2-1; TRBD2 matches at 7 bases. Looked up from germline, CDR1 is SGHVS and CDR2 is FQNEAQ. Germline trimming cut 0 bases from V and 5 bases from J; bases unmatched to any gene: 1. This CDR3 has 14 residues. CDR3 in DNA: TGTGCCAGCAGCTTAGCCGGGACTAACAATGAGCAGTTCTTC. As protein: CASSLAGTNNEQFF. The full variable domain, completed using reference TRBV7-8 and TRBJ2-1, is GAGVSQSPRYKVAKRGQDVALRCDPISGHVSLFWYQQALGQGPEFLTYFQNEAQLDKSGLPSDRFFAERPEGSVSTLKIQRTQQEDSAVYLCASSLAGTNNEQFFGPGTRLTVL.

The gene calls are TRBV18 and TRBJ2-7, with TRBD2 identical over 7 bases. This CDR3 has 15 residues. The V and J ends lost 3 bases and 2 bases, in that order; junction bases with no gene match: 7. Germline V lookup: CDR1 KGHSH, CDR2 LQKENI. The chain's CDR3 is CASSPGLAETYEQYF. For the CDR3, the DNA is TGTGCCAGCTCACCCGGCCTAGCGGAAACCTACGAGCAGTACTTC.

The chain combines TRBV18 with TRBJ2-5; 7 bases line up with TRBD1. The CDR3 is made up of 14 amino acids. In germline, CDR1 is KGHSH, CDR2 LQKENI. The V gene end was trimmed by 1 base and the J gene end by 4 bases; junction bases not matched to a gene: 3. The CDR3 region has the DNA TGTGCCAGCTCACCACAGGGGGCTGGAGAGACCCAGTACTTC. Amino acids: CASSPQGAGETQYF.

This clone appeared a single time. CDR3 bases: TGTGCCAGCAGCCCCCAGGGAGGTCGAAATGAGCAGTTCTTC. Encoded protein: CASSPQGGRNEQFF. This chain joins TRBV7-2 and TRBJ2-1, with D maybe TRBD2 (6 bases). V was clipped by 5 bases and J by 7 bases, with 15 bases between them. This CDR3 has 14 amino acids. Germline assignment: CDR1 SGHTA and CDR2 FQGNSA.

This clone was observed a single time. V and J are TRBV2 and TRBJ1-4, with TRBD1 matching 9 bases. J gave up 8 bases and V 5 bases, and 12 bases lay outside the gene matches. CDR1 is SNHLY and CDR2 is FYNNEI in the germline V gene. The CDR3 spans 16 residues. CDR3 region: CASSTPTGGDQEKLFF. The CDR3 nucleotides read TGTGCCAGCAGTACCCCGACAGGGGGGGATCAAGAAAAACTGTTTTTT.

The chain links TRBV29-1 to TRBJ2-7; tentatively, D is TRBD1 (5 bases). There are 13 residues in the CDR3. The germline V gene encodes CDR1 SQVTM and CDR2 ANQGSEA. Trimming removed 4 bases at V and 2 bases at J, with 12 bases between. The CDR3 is CSVGPQGAYEQYF. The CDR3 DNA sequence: TGCAGCGTTGGGCCCCAGGGTGCCTACGAGCAGTACTTC.

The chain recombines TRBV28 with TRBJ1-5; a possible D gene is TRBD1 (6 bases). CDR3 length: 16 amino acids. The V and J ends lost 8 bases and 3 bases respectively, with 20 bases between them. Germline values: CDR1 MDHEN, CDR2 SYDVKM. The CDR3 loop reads CASSLAGRGDNQPQHF. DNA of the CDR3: TGTGCCAGCTCCCTCGCGGGCAGGGGTGACAATCAGCCCCAGCATTTT.

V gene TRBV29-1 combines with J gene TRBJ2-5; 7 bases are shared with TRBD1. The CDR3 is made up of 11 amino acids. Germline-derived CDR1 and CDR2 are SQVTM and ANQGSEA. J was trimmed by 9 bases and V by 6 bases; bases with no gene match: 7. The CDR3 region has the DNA TGCAGCGTGGACCCCCAGGGGGCCCAGTACTTC. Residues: CSVDPQGAQYF. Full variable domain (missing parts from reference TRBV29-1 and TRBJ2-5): SAVISQKPSRDICQRGTSLTIQCQVDSQVTMMFWYRQQPGQSLTLIATANQGSEATYESGFVIDKFPISRPNLTFSTLTVSNMSPEDSSIYLCSVDPQGAQYFGPGTRLLVL.

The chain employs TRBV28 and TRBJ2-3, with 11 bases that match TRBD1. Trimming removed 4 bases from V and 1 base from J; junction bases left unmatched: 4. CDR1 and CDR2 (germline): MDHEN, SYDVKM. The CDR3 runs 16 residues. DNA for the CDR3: TGTGCCAGCAGTTGGACAGGGGGCGCGGGCACAGATACGCAGTATTTT. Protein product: CASSWTGGAGTDTQYF.

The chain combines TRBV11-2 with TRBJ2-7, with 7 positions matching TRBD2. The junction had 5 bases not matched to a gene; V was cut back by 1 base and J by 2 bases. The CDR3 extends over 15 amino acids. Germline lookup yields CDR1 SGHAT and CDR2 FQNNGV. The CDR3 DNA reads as TGTGCCAGCAGCTTAGGCTCGGGAGGACCCTACGAGCAGTACTTC. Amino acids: CASSLGSGGPYEQYF.

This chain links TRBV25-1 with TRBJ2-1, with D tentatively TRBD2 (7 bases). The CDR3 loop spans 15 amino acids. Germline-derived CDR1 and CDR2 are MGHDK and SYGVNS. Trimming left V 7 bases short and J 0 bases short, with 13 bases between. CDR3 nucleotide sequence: TGTGCCAGCAAGGGCGGGGGCAGCTCCTACAATGAGCAGTTCTTC. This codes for CASKGGGSSYNEQFF. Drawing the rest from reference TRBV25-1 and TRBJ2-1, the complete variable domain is EADIYQTPRYLVIGTGKKITLECSQTMGHDKMYWYQQDPGMELHLIHYSYGVNSTEKGDLSSESTVSRIRTEHFPLTLESARPSHTSQYLCASKGGGSSYNEQFFGPGTRLTVL.